The clone carrying this TCR beta chain was detected only a few times. The data originate from a study of OX40 agonist ivuxolimab in advanced cancers. The wider study: Partial responses were seen in three patients, one with hepatocellular carcinoma and two with cutaneous melanoma.

Sequencing used immunoSEQ multiplex PCR; TCRdb keeps in-frame clones, though not all of them. The sample has more than 60,000 clones, 80% to 85% seen once. V dropped 0 bases and J dropped 7; count of bases not matched to a gene: 6. Germline CDR1 is SGHRS and CDR2 is YFSETQ. The CDR3 runs 14 residues. No patient had autoimmune disease or received systemic immunosuppression. This TCR was sampled from an adult with an advanced solid tumor such as melanoma, head and neck, liver or kidney cancer. The sample here was CD4+ or CD8+ T cells sorted from blood, taken in a trial of the OX40 agonist ivuxolimab. V usage is TRBV5-1 and J usage is TRBJ1-1; 7 bases agree with TRBD1. The CDR3 sequence is CASSLGGQELEAFF. The CDR3 bases are TGCGCCAGCAGCTTGGGAGGACAGGAGCTTGAAGCTTTCTTT.